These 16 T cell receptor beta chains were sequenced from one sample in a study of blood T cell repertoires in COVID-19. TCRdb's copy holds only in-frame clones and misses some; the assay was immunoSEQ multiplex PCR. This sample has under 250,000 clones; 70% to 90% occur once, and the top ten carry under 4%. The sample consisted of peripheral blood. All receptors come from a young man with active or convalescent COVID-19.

This CDR3 is CSVEDLTGVNYGYTF. The CDR3 coding sequence is TGCAGCGTTGAAGATCTTACAGGGGTAAACTATGGCTACACCTTC. The chain is built from TRBV29-1 and TRBJ1-2; 7 bases align to TRBD1. In germline, CDR1 is SQVTM, CDR2 ANQGSEA. The V gene end was trimmed by 0 bases and the J gene end by 2 bases; junction bases not matched to a gene: 6. CDR3 size: 15 residues.

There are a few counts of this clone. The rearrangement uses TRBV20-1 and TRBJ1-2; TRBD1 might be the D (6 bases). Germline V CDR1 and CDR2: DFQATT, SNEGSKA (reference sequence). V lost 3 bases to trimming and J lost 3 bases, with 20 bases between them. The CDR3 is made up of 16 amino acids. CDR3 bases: TGCAGTGCTAGTCGGGTCGCTGGCAGGGGCGACTATGGCTACACCTTC. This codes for CSASRVAGRGDYGYTF.

DNA of the CDR3: TGTGCCAGCAGCTTGGGACAGGGGGCCAGCGGGGAGCTGTTTTTT. Translating it yields CASSLGQGASGELFF. The V gene is TRBV11-2, the J gene TRBJ2-2; 12 nucleotides align to TRBD1. Germline-derived CDR1 and CDR2 are SGHAT and FQNNGV. The CDR3 runs to 15 residues. V trimming: 3 bases; J trimming: 7 bases; junction bases outside the gene matches: 3.

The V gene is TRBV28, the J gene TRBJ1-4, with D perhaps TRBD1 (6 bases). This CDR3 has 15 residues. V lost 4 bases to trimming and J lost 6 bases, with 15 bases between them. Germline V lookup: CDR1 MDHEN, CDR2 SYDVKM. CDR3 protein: CASSSVGRGDEKLFF. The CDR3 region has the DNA TGTGCCAGCAGTTCGGTTGGCAGGGGAGATGAAAAACTGTTTTTT.

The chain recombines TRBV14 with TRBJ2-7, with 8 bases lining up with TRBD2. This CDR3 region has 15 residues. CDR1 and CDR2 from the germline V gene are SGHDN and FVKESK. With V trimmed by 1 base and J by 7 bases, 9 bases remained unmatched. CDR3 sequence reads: CASSQVSGTRSEQYF. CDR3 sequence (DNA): TGTGCCAGCAGCCAAGTATCCGGGACTAGAAGTGAGCAGTACTTC.

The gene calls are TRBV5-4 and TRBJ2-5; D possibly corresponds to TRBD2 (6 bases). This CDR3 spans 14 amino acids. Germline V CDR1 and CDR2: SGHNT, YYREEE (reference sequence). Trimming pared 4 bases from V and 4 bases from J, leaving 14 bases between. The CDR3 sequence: CASSPGLLGETQYF. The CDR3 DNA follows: TGTGCCAGCAGCCCGGGACTCCTCGGAGAGACCCAGTACTTC.

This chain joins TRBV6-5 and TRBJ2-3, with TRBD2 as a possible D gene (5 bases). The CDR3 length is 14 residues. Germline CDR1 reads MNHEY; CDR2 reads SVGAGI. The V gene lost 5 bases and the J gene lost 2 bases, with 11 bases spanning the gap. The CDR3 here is CASSPSGFTDTQYF. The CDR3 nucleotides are TGTGCCAGCAGTCCTTCGGGGTTCACAGATACGCAGTATTTT.

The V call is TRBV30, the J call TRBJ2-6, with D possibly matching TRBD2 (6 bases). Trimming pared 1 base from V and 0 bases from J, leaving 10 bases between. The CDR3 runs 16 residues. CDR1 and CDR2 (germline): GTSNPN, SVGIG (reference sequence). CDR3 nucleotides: TGTGCCTGGAGTGGAGGCGGGGACTCTGGGGCCAACGTCCTGACTTTC. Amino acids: CAWSGGGDSGANVLTF.

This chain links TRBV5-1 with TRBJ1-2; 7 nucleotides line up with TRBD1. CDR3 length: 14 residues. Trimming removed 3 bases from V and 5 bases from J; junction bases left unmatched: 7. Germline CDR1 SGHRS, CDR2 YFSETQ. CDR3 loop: CASSSYRGEYGYTF. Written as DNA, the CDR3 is TGCGCCAGCAGCTCCTACAGGGGCGAGTATGGCTACACCTTC.

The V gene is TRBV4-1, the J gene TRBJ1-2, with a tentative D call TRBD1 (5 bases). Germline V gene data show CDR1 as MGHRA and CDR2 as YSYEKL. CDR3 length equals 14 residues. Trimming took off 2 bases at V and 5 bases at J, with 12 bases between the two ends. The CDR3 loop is CASSQNTGGYGYTF. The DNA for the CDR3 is TGCGCCAGCAGCCAAAATACGGGGGGTTATGGCTACACCTTC.

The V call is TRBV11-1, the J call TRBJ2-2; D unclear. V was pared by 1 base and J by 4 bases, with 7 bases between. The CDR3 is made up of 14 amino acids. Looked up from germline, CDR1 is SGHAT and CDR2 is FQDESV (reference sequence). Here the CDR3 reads CASSLEQSTGELFF. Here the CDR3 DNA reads TGTGCCAGCAGCTTAGAACAGAGCACCGGGGAGCTGTTTTTT.

CDR3: CASSTRDSSYGYTF. CDR3 in DNA: TGTGCCAGTAGTACCCGGGACAGCTCCTATGGCTACACCTTC. The rearrangement links TRBV19 to TRBJ1-2; TRBD1 aligns across 7 bases. Germline V gives CDR1 LNHDA, CDR2 SQIVND (reference sequence). The ends lost 4 bases at V and 4 bases at J; junction bases unmatched: 6. The CDR3 has 14 amino acids.

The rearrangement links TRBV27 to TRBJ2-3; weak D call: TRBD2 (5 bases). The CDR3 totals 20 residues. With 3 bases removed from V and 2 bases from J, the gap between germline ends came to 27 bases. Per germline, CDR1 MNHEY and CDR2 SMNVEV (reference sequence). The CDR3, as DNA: TGTGCCAGCAGTTTTTGGTCTAGCAGACCCAGCCCCGGCAACACAGATACGCAGTATTTT. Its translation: CASSFWSSRPSPGNTDTQYF.

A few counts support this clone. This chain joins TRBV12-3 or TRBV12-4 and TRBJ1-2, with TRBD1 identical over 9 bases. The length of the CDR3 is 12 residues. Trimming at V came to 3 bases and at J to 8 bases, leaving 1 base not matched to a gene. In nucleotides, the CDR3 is TGTGCCAGCAGTTTTGGGACAGGGGGCTACACCTTC. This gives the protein CASSFGTGGYTF.

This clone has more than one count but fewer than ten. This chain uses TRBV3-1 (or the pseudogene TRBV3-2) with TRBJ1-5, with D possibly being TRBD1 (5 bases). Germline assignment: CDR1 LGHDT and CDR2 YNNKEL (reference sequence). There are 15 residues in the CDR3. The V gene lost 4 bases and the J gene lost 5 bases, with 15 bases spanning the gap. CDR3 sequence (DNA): TGTGCCAGCAGCCTTTCCTGGGGAGGGGATCAGCCCCAGCATTTT. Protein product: CASSLSWGGDQPQHF.

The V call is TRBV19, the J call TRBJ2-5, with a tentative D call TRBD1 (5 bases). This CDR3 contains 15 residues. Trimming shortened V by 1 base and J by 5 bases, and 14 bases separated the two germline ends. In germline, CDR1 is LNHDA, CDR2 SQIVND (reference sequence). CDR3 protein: CASSIGERGSETQYF. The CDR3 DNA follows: TGTGCCAGTAGTATAGGCGAAAGGGGATCGGAGACCCAGTACTTC. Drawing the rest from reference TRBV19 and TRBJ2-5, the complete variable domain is DGGITQSPKYLFRKEGQNVTLSCEQNLNHDAMYWYRQDPGQGLRLIYYSQIVNDFQKGDIAEGYSVSREKKESFPLTVTSAQKNPTAFYLCASSIGERGSETQYFGPGTRLLVL.